The 5 T cell receptor beta chains in this list originate from one sample, sequenced in a study of vaccination and CD4 T cells after COVID-19. From the PCR reads, TCRdb called clonotypes with MiXCR, one entry per CDR3 protein. The table shows approximately 20,000 distinct CDR3 sequences, with about 60% occurring only once. Sequenced material: CD4+ T cells from blood, taken before SARS-CoV-2 vaccination. The receptors come from a human donor who had recovered from COVID-19.

There are a few counts of this clonotype. The chain couples TRBV20-1 to TRBJ1-5, with D perhaps TRBD1 (5 bases). CDR1 and CDR2 (germline): DFQATT, SNEGSKA (reference sequence). This CDR3 has 13 residues. V lost 4 bases and J 4 bases, leaving 11 bases between the germline ends. The CDR3 is CSAKSSGNQPQHF. Here the CDR3 DNA reads TGCAGTGCTAAGTCCTCAGGGAATCAGCCCCAGCATTTT.

This chain uses TRBV20-1 with TRBJ2-3, with 7 bases fitting TRBD2. Germline lookup yields CDR1 DFQATT and CDR2 SNEGSKA (reference sequence). CDR3 length equals 16 residues. Trimming cost V 0 bases and J 2 bases; bases outside gene matches: 8. CDR3 sequence (DNA): TGCAGTGCTAGAGATCCGTCTAGCGGCCACACAGATACGCAGTATTTT. Its translation is CSARDPSSGHTDTQYF.

This clonotype occurred a few times. The chain has TRBV20-1 and TRBJ1-4; D uncertain. V lost 0 bases and J 5 bases, leaving 16 bases between the germline ends. The CDR3 is 16 residues long. Germline CDR1 DFQATT, CDR2 SNEGSKA (reference sequence). CDR3 amino acids: CSARDQSDQANEKLFF. DNA for the CDR3: TGCAGTGCTAGAGATCAATCTGACCAAGCCAATGAAAAACTGTTTTTT.

Only a few counts were recorded for this clonotype. The rearrangement joins TRBV20-1 to TRBJ2-1, with 8 bases lining up with TRBD1. Germline loops: CDR1 DFQATT, CDR2 SNEGSKA (reference sequence). The length of the CDR3 is 13 residues. Trimming at V came to 7 bases and at J to 6 bases, leaving 8 bases not matched to a gene. CDR3 residues: CSETGTGLNEQFF. The CDR3 nucleotides read TGCAGTGAGACCGGGACAGGCCTCAATGAGCAGTTCTTC.

V usage is TRBV28 and J usage is TRBJ1-1; D perhaps matches TRBD1 (5 bases). There are 15 residues in the CDR3. Germline assignment: CDR1 MDHEN and CDR2 SYDVKM. Trimming took off 6 bases at V and 4 bases at J, with 18 bases between the two ends. DNA for the CDR3: TGTGCCAGCAGAAGTGGGACGAGGGGCCTCACTGAAGCTTTCTTT. Encoded protein: CASRSGTRGLTEAFF.